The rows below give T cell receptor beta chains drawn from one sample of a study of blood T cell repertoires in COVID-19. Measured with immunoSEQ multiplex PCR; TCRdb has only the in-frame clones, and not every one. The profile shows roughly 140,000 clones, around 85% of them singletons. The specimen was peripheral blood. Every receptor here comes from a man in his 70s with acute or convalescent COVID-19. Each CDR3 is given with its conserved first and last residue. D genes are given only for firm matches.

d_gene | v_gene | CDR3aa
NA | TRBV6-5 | CASSAYRDTGELFF
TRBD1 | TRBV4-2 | CASSQLGGGPANEKLFF
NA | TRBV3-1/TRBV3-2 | CASSQRRVSTSTDTQYF
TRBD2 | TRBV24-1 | CATTSGSVGELFF
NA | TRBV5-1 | CASSLDSPDTDTQYF
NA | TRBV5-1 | CASSQQGSQETQYF
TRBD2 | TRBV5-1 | CASRPSPGGLLRQETQYF
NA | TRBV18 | CASSPAVEIYEQYF
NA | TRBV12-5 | CASGLAGLNEQFF
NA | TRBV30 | CAWSHYTNLNTEAFF
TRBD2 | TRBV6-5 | CASRETSVNEQFF
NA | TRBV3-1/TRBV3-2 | CASSRGRLPYNEQFF
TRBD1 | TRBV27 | CASSFWTGGTDTQYF
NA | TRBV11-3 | CASSSVTYNEQFF
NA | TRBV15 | CATVDTSSYNSPLHF
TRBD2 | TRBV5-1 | CASSLVLAGPNTGELFF
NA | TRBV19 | CASSITRAANTIYF
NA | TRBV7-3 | CASSLMRTDTQYF
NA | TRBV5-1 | CASSQDIPAETQYF
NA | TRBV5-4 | CASSVDGYNEQFF
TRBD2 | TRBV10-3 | CAISEHLAGEADTQYF
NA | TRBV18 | CASSPDIKNIQYF
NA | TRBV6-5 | CASMGRSPYEQYF
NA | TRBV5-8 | CASSRNLQGPQPQHF
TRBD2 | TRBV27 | CASALILGGIGRNEQFF
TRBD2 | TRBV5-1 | CASSLSPGGTSGRNYF
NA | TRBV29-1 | CSVGTELNYGYTF
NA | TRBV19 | CASQGRASYEQYF
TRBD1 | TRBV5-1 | CASSIQGYEQYF
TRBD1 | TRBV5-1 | CASSGGTGVLTGELFF
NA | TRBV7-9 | CASSPRDTGELFF
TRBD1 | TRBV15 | CATSLQGIYGYTF
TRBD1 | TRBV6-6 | CASSRGQGQETQYF
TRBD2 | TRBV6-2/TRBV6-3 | CASSYPGLAGREQFF
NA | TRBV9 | CASSVGQANQPQHF
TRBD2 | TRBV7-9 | CASSSTSGSLDTQYF
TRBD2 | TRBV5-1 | CASSLEGTSVSYEQYF
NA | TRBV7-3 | CASSQGFQETQYF
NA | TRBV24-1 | CATSKTGEVKTGELFF
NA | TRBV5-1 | CASSPLSTGNTEAFF
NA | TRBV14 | CASSQETGESNEQFF
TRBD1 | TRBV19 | CASSMTGGSNQPQHF
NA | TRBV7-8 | CASSPRVATTGANVLTF
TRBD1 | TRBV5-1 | CASSWDSRTQYF
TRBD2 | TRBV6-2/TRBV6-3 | CASSYAPGTSITDTQYF
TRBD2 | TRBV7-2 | CASSLGPSGQETQYF
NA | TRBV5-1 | CASSLVPGLLSYEQYF
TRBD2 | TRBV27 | CASSLSFGRASGEQFF
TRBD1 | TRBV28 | CASIKKGQGFVAFF
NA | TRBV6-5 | CASSSLDSGDNEQFF
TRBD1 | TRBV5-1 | CASSRGQVDNEQFF
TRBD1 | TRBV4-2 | CASSLRTGTNTGELFF
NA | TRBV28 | CASSLQNTEAFF
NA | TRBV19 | CASRPIAASTPFSGANVLTF